The text below deals with one TCR beta chain. Its matching antigen is unknown. TCRdb reprocessed the 5' RACE reads with MiXCR, giving one entry per CDR3 protein. Found here are more than 150,000 distinct CDR3 sequences, about a fifth of them singletons; the top ten hold 23%. These data are taken from a study of T-cell memory formation after mild COVID-19. Background on the study: TCR clusters largely stayed donor specific. Study findings and constraints: CD4+ contracting clones were mainly CM and EM; CD8+ ones, EMRA. In pre-infection memory, a portion of responding clones appeared, which suggested that cross-reactive memory joined. Day 15 to 85 contracting clones showed balanced CD4/CD8; day 15 to 37 expanders favored CD4+.

The CDR3 spans 15 residues. CDR1 MNHEY and CDR2 SMNVEV come from the germline V gene (reference sequence). Trimming removed 4 bases from V and 0 bases from J; junction bases left unmatched: 4. The source is an adult woman who had mild COVID-19 (a few samples of this study predate the infection). Cell type and time point are not known. The gene calls are TRBV27 and TRBJ2-7; TRBD1 matches 9 bases. Material for sequencing was PBMCs or a T cell subset sorted from them (not recorded which). CDR3: CASSYRGPSSYEQYF. DNA for the CDR3: TGTGCCAGCAGTTACAGGGGGCCTAGCTCCTACGAGCAGTACTTC.